This TCR beta chain came from a study of cytomegalovirus exposure and HLA in healthy donors. Only in-frame clones appear in the TCRdb table, and some are missing; sequencing was by immunoSEQ multiplex PCR. The sample has 220,000 or so clones, roughly 84% seen once. This clone was seen at least ten times. The antigen is undetermined. Overall study results and limits: The study designated some 180 TCR beta chains cytomegalovirus-associated. Both high specificity and high sensitivity reportedly marked the classifier's diagnosis of cytomegalovirus status. In the 120 or so validation repertoires, approximately 93% of cluster scores exceeded 0, per a later analysis.

CDR1 SGHTA and CDR2 FQGTGA come from the germline V gene. Between the trimmed V and J ends, which lost 5 bases and 0 bases, there was a span of 9 bases. CDR3 length: 14 residues. This receptor was obtained from a woman between 25 and 40 years old in good health and CMV-seropositive. Source material: PBMCs. The rearrangement uses TRBV7-3 and TRBJ2-3, with D hard to call. This chain's CDR3 is CASSQDPSTDTQYF. CDR3 sequence (DNA): TGTGCCAGCAGCCAGGACCCGAGCACAGATACGCAGTATTTT.